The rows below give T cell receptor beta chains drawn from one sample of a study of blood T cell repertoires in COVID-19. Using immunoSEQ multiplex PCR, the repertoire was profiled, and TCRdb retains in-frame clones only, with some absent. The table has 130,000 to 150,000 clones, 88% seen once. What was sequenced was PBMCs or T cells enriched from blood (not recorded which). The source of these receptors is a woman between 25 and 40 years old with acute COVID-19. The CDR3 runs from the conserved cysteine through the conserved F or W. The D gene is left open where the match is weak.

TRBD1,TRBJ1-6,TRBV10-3,CAISELEGAVLHF,TGTGCCATCAGTGAATTGGAGGGGGCGGTCCTCCACTTT
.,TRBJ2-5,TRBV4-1,CASSQGFGQIQETQYF,TGCGCCAGCAGCCAAGGGTTTGGGCAGATCCAAGAGACCCAGTACTTC
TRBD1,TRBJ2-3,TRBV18,CASSPPGGGGLGTDTQYF,TGTGCCAGCTCACCGCCAGGGGGTGGGGGCCTTGGCACAGATACGCAGTATTTT
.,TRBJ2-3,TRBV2,CASTNGGPQYF,TGTGCCAGCACGAACGGGGGGCCGCAGTATTTT
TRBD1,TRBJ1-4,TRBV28,CASRADRVGKLFF,TGTGCCAGCAGGGCAGACAGGGTTGGAAAACTGTTTTTT
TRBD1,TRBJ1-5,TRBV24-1,CATSDSRQGAGQPQHF,TGTGCCACCAGTGACTCCCGACAGGGCGCGGGTCAGCCCCAGCATTTT
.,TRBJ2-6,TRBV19,CAIGGEQGKGGANVLTF,TGTGCCATCGGGGGGGAACAGGGGAAAGGTGGGGCCAACGTCCTGACTTTC
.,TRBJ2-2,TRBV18,CASSRYEGTNTGELFF,TGTGCCAGCTCACGGTACGAGGGGACTAACACCGGGGAGCTGTTTTTT
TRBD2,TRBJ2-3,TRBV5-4,CASSFLAGDLDTQYF,TGTGCCAGCAGCTTCCTAGCGGGAGACTTGGATACGCAGTATTTT
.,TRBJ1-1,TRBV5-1,CASSLSTGNTEAFF,TGCGCCAGCAGCTTATCTACAGGGAACACTGAAGCTTTCTTT
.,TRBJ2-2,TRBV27,CASSVATGELFF,TGTGCCAGCAGCGTAGCAACCGGGGAGCTGTTTTTT
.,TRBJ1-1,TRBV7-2,CASSSRQVAEAFF,TGTGCCAGCAGCTCCAGACAGGTTGCTGAAGCTTTCTTT
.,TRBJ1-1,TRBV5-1,CASSLSRTAEAFF,TGCGCCAGCAGCCTGTCTCGGACAGCCGAAGCTTTCTTT
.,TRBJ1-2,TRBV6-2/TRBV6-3,CASSPSTAAMSNYGYTF,TGTGCCAGCAGTCCCTCGACTGCCGCTATGAGTAACTATGGCTACACCTTC
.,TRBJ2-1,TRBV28,CASSFSSYNEQFF,TGTGCCAGCAGTTTTAGTAGCTACAATGAGCAGTTCTTC
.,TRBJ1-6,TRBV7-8,CASSLVGLDSPLHF,TGTGCCAGCAGCTTAGTCGGGTTGGATTCACCCCTCCACTTT
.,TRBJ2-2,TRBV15,CATSRSVAGELFF,TGTGCCACCAGCAGATCTGTTGCCGGGGAGCTGTTTTTT